This entry concerns a single T cell receptor beta chain. The antigen is not known. This sample is part of a study of OX40 agonist ivuxolimab in advanced cancers. Study as a whole: Dose-escalation patients had hepatocellular carcinoma, melanoma, renal cell or head and neck cancer. Study observations and caveats: Normalized expansion of T-cell clones was also low for some nonresponders. No antigen was identified for the clonally expanded peripheral T cells. Clones of CD4+ and CD8+ blood T cells grew by week 6 at doses of 0.1 to 3.0 mg/kg.

The CDR3 is 16 amino acids. Germline values: CDR1 SGHRS, CDR2 YFSETQ. Germline trimming cut 6 bases from V and 4 bases from J; bases unmatched to any gene: 13. The repertoire was sequenced with immunoSEQ multiplex PCR; TCRdb's copy has only in-frame clones and lacks some. The sample contains roughly 80,000 clones, roughly 90% of which appear only once. This TCR was recovered from an adult with an advanced solid tumor such as melanoma, head and neck, liver or kidney cancer. The genes are TRBV5-1 and TRBJ2-3; 8 nucleotides align to TRBD1. The input for sequencing was CD4+ or CD8+ T cells sorted from blood, taken in a trial of the OX40 agonist ivuxolimab. As DNA, the CDR3 is TGCGCCAGCAACGCCCAGGGGGCGCTTAACGCAGATACGCAGTATTTT. Encoded protein: CASNAQGALNADTQYF.